The clone carrying this T cell receptor (beta chain) has only a few counts. What it binds is not known. Germline CDR1 reads MGHDK; CDR2 reads SYGVNS. The CDR3 length is 12 residues. V dropped 5 bases and J dropped 5 bases, with 7 bases sitting between them. This sample was taken from a study of T cell responses to AZD1222 COVID-19 vaccine. General study results and limits: Spike as a whole was targeted by vaccine-associated CD4 TCRs, dominant at 160-218 and 743-854. Unmutated variant regions are reportedly the target of nearly half of TCRs that are spike-specific. Repertoire sampling occurred only after the peak T cell response.

Only in-frame clones appear in the TCRdb table, and some are missing; sequencing was by immunoSEQ multiplex PCR. This table has 57,000 or so clones, 75% to 90% appearing once. V and J are TRBV25-1 and TRBJ2-1; no clear D gene. The sample in question was peripheral blood, obtained on day 0 of MenACWY control vaccination. This clonotype was sampled from an adult in good health. CDR3 in amino acids: CASSPQHNEQFF. In nucleotides, the CDR3 is TGTGCCAGCAGTCCACAGCACAATGAGCAGTTCTTC.